This TCR beta chain was sequenced during a study of T cell responses to AZD1222 COVID-19 vaccine. CDR3 length: 15 residues. The V end was cut by 6 bases, the J end by 7 bases, with 19 bases between. In germline, CDR1 is SGHNT, CDR2 YENEEA. Data came from immunoSEQ multiplex PCR; TCRdb stores just in-frame clones and leaves some out. The profile shows some 160,000 clones, about 92% of them singletons. V gene TRBV11-3 combines with J gene TRBJ2-1; maybe TRBD2 (7 bases). Material: peripheral blood, obtained on day 0 of AZD1222 vaccination. The sequence derives from an adult in good health. Here the CDR3 DNA reads TGTGCCAGCAGTCCCGGGGGGCGGGTAGGTAATGAGCAGTTCTTC. It yields the protein CASSPGGRVGNEQFF. Full variable domain (outside the CDR3, taken from reference TRBV11-3 and TRBJ2-1): EAGVVQSPRYKIIEKKQPVAFWCNPISGHNTLYWYLQNLGQGPELLIRYENEEAVDDSQLPKDRFSAERLKGVDSTLKIQPAELGDSAVYLCASSPGGRVGNEQFFGPGTRLTVL.